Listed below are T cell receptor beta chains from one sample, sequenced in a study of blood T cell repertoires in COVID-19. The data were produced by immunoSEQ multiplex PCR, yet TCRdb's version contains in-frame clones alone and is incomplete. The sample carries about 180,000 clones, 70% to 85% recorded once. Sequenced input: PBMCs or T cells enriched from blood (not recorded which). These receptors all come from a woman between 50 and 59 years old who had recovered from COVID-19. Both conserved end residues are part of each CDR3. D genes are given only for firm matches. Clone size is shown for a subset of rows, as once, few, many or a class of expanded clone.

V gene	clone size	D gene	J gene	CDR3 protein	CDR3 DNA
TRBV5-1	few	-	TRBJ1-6	CASSLDGGGNSPLHF	TGCGCCAGCAGCTTGGATGGGGGAGGGAATTCACCCCTCCACTTT
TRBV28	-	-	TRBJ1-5	CASSRGDQPQHF	TGTGCCAGCAGCCGGGGGGACCAGCCCCAGCATTTT
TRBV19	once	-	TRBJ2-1	CASSIRGNEQFF	TGTGCCAGTAGTATCCGGGGGAACGAGCAGTTCTTC
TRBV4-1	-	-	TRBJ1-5	CASSLNYAGNNQPQHF	TGCGCCAGCAGCCTAAATTATGCGGGAAACAATCAGCCCCAGCATTTT
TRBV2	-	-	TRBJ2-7	CASSVLYYEQYF	TGTGCCAGCAGTGTACTTTACTACGAGCAGTACTTC
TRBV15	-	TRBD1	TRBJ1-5	CATSDRGRGGQGNQPQHF	TGTGCCACCTCCGACAGGGGGCGCGGGGGGCAGGGGAATCAGCCCCAGCATTTT
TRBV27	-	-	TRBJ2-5	CASSSRTTGETQYF	TGTGCCAGCAGTTCCAGGACAACAGGAGAGACCCAGTACTTC
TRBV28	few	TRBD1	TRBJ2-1	CASRPSTGGYNEQFF	TGTGCCAGCAGGCCTTCTACAGGGGGCTACAATGAGCAGTTCTTC
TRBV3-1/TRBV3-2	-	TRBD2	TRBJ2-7	CASSPPLTGLAGYEQYF	TGTGCCAGCAGTCCTCCTCTAACGGGACTAGCTGGGTACGAGCAGTACTTC
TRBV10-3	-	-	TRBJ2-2	CAISERENTGELFF	TGTGCCATCAGTGAGCGGGAGAACACCGGGGAGCTGTTTTTT
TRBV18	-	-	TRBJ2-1	CASSPGLGGANEQFF	TGTGCCAGCTCACCAGGCCTAGGGGGGGCCAATGAGCAGTTCTTC
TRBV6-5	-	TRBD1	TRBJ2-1	CASSYFGTGFVNEQFF	TGTGCCAGCAGTTACTTTGGGACAGGGTTTGTCAATGAGCAGTTCTTC
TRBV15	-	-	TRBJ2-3	CATSRGVEGTDTQYF	TGTGCCACCAGCAGAGGGGTCGAGGGCACAGATACGCAGTATTTT
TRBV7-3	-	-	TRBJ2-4	CASSPTGSKNIQYF	TGTGCCAGCAGCCCCACCGGGTCCAAAAACATTCAGTACTTC
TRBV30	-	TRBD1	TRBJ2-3	CAWTQGQADTQYF	TGTGCCTGGACACAGGGGCAGGCAGATACGCAGTATTTT
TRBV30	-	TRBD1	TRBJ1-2	CAWSVRGPLRF	TGTGCCTGGAGTGTAAGGGGGCCACTCCGCTTC
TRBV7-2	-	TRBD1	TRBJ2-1	CASSYTGGGFNEQFF	TGTGCCAGCAGCTACACAGGGGGCGGCTTCAATGAGCAGTTCTTC
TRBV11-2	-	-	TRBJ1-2	CASSSNVMGSGYTF	TGTGCCAGCAGCTCCAATGTAATGGGCAGTGGCTACACCTTC
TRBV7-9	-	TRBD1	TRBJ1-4	CASSLQGGFLTNEKLFF	TGTGCCAGCAGCTTACAAGGGGGCTTTTTAACTAATGAAAAACTGTTTTTT
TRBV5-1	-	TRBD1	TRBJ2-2	CASSLGDRGGTGELFF	TGCGCCAGCAGCTTGGGGGACAGGGGAGGCACCGGGGAGCTGTTTTTT
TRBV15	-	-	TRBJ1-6	CATSSGEPRSSYNSPLHF	TGTGCCACCAGCTCCGGTGAGCCGCGGAGCTCCTATAATTCACCCCTCCACTTT
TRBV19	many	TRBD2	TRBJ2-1	CASRMTSGRANEQFF	TGTGCCAGTAGAATGACTAGCGGGAGGGCCAATGAGCAGTTCTTC
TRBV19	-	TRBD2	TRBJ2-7	CASRTSGKGTYEQYF	TGTGCCAGCCGGACTAGCGGTAAGGGAACCTACGAGCAGTACTTC
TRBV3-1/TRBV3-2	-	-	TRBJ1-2	CASSQGANTNYGYTF	TGTGCCAGCAGCCAAGGGGCCAACACTAACTATGGCTACACCTTC
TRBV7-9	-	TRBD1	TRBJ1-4	CASSRGTGAANEKLFF	TGTGCCAGCAGCCGCGGGACAGGGGCCGCTAATGAAAAACTGTTTTTT
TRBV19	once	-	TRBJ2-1	CASRGRQPNNEQFF	TGTGCCAGTAGGGGGCGACAACCAAACAATGAGCAGTTCTTC
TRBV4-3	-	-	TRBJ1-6	CASSQAQGYNSPLHF	TGCGCCAGCAGCCAAGCACAGGGCTATAATTCACCCCTCCACTTT
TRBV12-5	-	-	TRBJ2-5	CASGLGQQETQYF	TGTGCTAGTGGTCTTGGACAGCAAGAGACCCAGTACTTC
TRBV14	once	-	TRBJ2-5	CASSPRTGQETQYF	TGTGCCAGCAGCCCTAGGACTGGCCAAGAGACCCAGTACTTC
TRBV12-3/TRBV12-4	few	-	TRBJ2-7	CASRGASYEQYF	TGTGCCAGCAGGGGGGCATCCTACGAGCAGTACTTC
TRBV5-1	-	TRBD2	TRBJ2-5	CASSSGLQETQYF	TGCGCCAGCAGCTCGGGACTACAAGAGACCCAGTACTTC
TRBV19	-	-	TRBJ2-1	CASSKSRVENEQFF	TGTGCCAGTAGTAAATCCAGGGTCGAAAATGAGCAGTTCTTC
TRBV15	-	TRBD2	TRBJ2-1	CATSRELTSGPNEQFF	TGTGCCACCAGCAGAGAGCTCACTAGCGGACCGAATGAGCAGTTCTTC
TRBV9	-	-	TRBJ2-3	CASTTAGSDTQYF	TGTGCCAGCACCACCGCAGGGTCAGATACGCAGTATTTT
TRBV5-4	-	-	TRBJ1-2	CASSSAPRVISYGYTF	TGTGCCAGCAGCTCGGCCCCCAGGGTGATCTCGTATGGCTACACCTTC